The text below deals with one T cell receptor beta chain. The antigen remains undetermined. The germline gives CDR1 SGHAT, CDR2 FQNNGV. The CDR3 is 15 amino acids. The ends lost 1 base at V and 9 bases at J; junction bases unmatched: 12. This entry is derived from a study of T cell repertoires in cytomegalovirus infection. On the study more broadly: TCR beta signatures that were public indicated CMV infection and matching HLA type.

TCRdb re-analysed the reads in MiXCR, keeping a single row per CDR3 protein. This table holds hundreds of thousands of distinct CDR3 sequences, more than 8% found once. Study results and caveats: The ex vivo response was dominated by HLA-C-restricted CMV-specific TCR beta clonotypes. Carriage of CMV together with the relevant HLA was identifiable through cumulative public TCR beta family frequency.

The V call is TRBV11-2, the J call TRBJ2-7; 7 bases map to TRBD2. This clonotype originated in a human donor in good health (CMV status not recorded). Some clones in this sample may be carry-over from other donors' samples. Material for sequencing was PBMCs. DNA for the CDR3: TGTGCCAGCAGCTTAGGACTAGCTCCGTTGCAGGGGCAGTACTTC. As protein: CASSLGLAPLQGQYF. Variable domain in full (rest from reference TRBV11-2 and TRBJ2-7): EAGVAQSPRYKIIEKRQSVAFWCNPISGHATLYWYQQILGQGPKLLIQFQNNGVVDDSQLPKDRFSAERLKGVDSTLKIQPAKLEDSAVYLCASSLGLAPLQGQYFGPGTRLTVT.